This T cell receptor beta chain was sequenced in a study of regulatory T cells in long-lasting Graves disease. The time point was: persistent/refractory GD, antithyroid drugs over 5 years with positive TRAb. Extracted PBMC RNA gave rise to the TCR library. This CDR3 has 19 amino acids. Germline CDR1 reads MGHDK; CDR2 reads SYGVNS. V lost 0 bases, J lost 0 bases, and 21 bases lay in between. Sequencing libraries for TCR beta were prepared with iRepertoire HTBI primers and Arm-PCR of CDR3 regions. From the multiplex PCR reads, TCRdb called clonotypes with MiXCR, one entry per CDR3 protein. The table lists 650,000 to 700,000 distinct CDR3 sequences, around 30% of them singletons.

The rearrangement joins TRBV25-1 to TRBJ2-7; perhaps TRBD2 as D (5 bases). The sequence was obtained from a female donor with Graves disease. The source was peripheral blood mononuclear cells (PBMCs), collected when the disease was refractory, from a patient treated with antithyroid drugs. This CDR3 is CASSEYIRGLRCGSYEQYF. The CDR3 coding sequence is TGTGCCAGCAGTGAATATATTCGAGGGCTCCGCTGCGGCTCCTACGAGCAGTACTTC.